A selection of T cell receptor beta chains follows, all from one sample in a study of identical twins. TCRdb independently ran MiXCR on the 5' RACE reads; one entry per CDR3 protein. This sample yields approximately 890,000 distinct CDR3 sequences, of which around an eighth are seen a single time; about 1.5% belongs to the top ten. These data were also filed under a second study, of yellow fever vaccine responses in identical twins.

The material sequenced was PBMCs. Receptors originate from a woman aged 18-29 years in good health. Both conserved end residues are part of each CDR3. The order of the fields is V gene, D gene, clone size, J gene, CDR3 protein, CDR3 DNA. D genes are given only for firm matches. Rows give clone size only sometimes, using once, few, many, or a class for an expanded clone.

v_call: TRBV7-9
d_call: TRBD2
clone_size: once
j_call: TRBJ2-1
cdr3_aa: CASSSNRGLALYNEQFF
cdr3_nt: TGTGCCAGCAGCTCAAACAGGGGACTAGCTCTATACAATGAGCAGTTCTTC

v_call: TRBV6-1
d_call: TRBD2
clone_size: -
j_call: TRBJ2-1
cdr3_aa: CASSTTSGGVNEQFF
cdr3_nt: TGTGCCAGCAGTACGACTAGCGGGGGGGTTAATGAGCAGTTCTTC

v_call: TRBV20-1
d_call: TRBD1
clone_size: many
j_call: TRBJ2-1
cdr3_aa: CSAENRDSPYNEQFF
cdr3_nt: TGCAGTGCTGAAAACCGGGACAGCCCCTACAATGAGCAGTTCTTC

v_call: TRBV5-1
d_call: -
clone_size: few
j_call: TRBJ2-2
cdr3_aa: CASSFGNPNTGELFF
cdr3_nt: TGCGCCAGCAGCTTTGGCAACCCAAACACCGGGGAGCTGTTTTTT

v_call: TRBV28
d_call: -
clone_size: few
j_call: TRBJ1-2
cdr3_aa: CASSSGLGASYGYTF
cdr3_nt: TGTGCCAGCAGTTCGGGTTTGGGGGCCAGCTATGGCTACACCTTC

v_call: TRBV3-1
d_call: -
clone_size: -
j_call: TRBJ2-3
cdr3_aa: CASSLRSPSRWADTQYF
cdr3_nt: TGTGCCAGCAGCCTTAGAAGTCCTAGCAGGTGGGCAGATACGCAGTATTTT

v_call: TRBV6-2/TRBV6-3
d_call: -
clone_size: many
j_call: TRBJ2-5
cdr3_aa: CASSYVGETQYF
cdr3_nt: TGTGCCAGCAGTTACGTCGGCGAGACCCAGTACTTC

v_call: TRBV29-1
d_call: -
clone_size: few
j_call: TRBJ1-2
cdr3_aa: CSVEDLPRNYGYTF
cdr3_nt: TGCAGCGTTGAAGACTTACCACGAAACTATGGCTACACCTTC

v_call: TRBV28
d_call: TRBD2
clone_size: few
j_call: TRBJ2-1
cdr3_aa: CASSLRLAGVIEQFF
cdr3_nt: TGTGCCAGCAGTTTACGACTAGCGGGAGTGATAGAGCAGTTCTTC

v_call: TRBV7-6
d_call: -
clone_size: -
j_call: TRBJ1-6
cdr3_aa: CASSLDSLNSPLHF
cdr3_nt: TGTGCCAGCAGCTTAGACAGTCTTAATTCACCCCTCCACTTT

v_call: TRBV3-1
d_call: TRBD2
clone_size: few
j_call: TRBJ2-7
cdr3_aa: CASSSGGPPYEQYF
cdr3_nt: TGTGCCAGCAGCTCGGGAGGGCCACCCTACGAGCAGTACTTC

v_call: TRBV2
d_call: -
clone_size: -
j_call: TRBJ2-2
cdr3_aa: CASSAHANTGELFF
cdr3_nt: TGTGCCAGCAGTGCGCACGCGAACACCGGGGAGCTGTTTTTT

v_call: TRBV20-1
d_call: TRBD1
clone_size: -
j_call: TRBJ2-5
cdr3_aa: CSARDLDRVILRETQYF
cdr3_nt: TGCAGTGCTAGAGATCTAGACAGGGTCATCCTCCGAGAGACCCAGTACTTC